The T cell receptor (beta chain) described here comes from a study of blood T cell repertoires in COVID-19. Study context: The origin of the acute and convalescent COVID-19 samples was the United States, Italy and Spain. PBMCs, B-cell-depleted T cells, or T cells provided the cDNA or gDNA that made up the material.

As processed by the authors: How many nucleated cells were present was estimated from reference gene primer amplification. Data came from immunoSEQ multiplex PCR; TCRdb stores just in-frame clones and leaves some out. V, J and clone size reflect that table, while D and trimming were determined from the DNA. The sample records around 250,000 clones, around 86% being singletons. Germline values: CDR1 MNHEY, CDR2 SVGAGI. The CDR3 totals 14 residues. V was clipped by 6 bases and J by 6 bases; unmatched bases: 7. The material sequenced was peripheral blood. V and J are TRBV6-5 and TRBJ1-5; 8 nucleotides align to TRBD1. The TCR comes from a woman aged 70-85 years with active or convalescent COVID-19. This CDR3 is CASRRAGQAQPQHF. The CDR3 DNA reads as TGTGCCAGCAGAAGAGCGGGACAGGCTCAGCCCCAGCATTTT.